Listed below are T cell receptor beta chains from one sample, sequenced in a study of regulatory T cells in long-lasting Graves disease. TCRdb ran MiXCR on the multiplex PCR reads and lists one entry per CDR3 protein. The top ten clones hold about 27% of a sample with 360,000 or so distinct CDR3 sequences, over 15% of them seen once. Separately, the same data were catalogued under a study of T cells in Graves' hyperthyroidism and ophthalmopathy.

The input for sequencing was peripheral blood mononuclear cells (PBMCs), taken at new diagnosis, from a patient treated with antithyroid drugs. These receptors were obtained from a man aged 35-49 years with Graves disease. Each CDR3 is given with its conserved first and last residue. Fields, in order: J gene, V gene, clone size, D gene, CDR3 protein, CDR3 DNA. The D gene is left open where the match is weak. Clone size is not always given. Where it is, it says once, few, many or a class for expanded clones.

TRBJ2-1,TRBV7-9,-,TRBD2,CASSKLAGGPGNEQFF,TGTGCCAGCAGCAAACTAGCGGGGGGGCCTGGCAATGAGCAGTTCTTC
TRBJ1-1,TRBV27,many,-,CASSFRGPLEAFF,TGTGCCAGCAGTTTCAGGGGCCCCCTTGAAGCTTTCTTT
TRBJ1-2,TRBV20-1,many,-,CSASRQVSGYTF,TGCAGTGCTAGTAGGCAGGTTAGCGGCTACACCTTC
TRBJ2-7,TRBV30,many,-,CAWSVQATQPVYEQYF,TGTGCCTGGAGTGTACAGGCGACTCAACCGGTCTACGAGCAGTACTTC
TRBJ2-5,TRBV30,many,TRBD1,CAWDRGGGETQYF,TGTGCCTGGGACAGGGGTGGGGGGGAGACCCAGTACTTC
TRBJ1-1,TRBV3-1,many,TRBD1,CASRWTGNTEAFF,TGTGCCAGCAGGTGGACAGGGAACACTGAAGCTTTCTTT
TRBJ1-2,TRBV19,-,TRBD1,CASSPGTAQTGYTF,TGTGCCAGTAGTCCCGGGACAGCTCAGACGGGCTACACCTTC
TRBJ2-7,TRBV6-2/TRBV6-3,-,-,CASSYIGRYEQYF,TGTGCCAGCAGTTACATAGGACGGTACGAGCAGTACTTC
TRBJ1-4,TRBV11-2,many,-,CASSLVGAGHSNEKLFF,TGTGCCAGCAGCTTAGTCGGGGCGGGACACTCTAATGAAAAACTGTTTTTT
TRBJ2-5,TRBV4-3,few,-,CASSQVRDREETQYF,TGCGCCAGCAGCCAAGTCCGCGACCGTGAAGAGACCCAGTACTTC
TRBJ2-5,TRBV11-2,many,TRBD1,CASSLFGQGARAQYF,TGTGCCAGCAGCTTGTTTGGCCAGGGGGCGAGGGCCCAGTACTTC
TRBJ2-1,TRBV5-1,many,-,CASSLEPGNGNEQFF,TGCGCCAGCAGCTTGGAGCCGGGAAACGGCAATGAGCAGTTCTTC
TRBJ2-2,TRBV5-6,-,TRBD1,CASSWGRQGPATGELFF,TGTGCCAGCAGCTGGGGTCGACAGGGTCCGGCCACCGGGGAGCTGTTTTTT
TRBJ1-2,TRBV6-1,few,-,CASGVGVRGYTF,TGTGCCAGCGGCGTGGGCGTTAGGGGCTACACCTTC
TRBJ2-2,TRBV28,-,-,CASSPQTARNTGELFF,TGTGCCAGCAGTCCCCAGACAGCGAGGAACACCGGGGAGCTGTTTTTT
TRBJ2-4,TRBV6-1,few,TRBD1,CASSDRGRGAKNIQYF,TGTGCCAGCAGTGATAGGGGCAGGGGGGCCAAAAACATTCAGTACTTC
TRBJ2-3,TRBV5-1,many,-,CASSRGVGTGYTDTQYF,TGCGCCAGCAGCCGGGGGGTGGGGACAGGCTACACAGATACGCAGTATTTT
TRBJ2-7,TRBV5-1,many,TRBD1,CASSDGRGFSYEQYF,TGCGCCAGCAGCGACGGCAGGGGGTTTTCCTACGAGCAGTACTTC
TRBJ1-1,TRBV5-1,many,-,CASSLPQGSTEAFF,TGCGCCAGCAGCTTGCCCCAGGGTTCGACTGAAGCTTTCTTT
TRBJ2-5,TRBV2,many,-,CASSERDPGTQYF,TGTGCCAGCAGTGAAAGGGACCCCGGGACCCAGTACTTC
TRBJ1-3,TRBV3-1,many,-,CASSQFIGNTIYF,TGTGCCAGCAGCCAATTTATAGGAAACACCATATATTTT
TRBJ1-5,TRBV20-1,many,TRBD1,CSARPRGRGEDQPQHF,TGCAGTGCTAGGCCCCGGGGCAGGGGGGAGGATCAGCCCCAGCATTTT
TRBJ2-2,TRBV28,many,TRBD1,CASTPGGTGARGELFF,TGTGCCAGCACCCCAGGGGGGACAGGGGCGCGGGGGGAGCTGTTTTTT
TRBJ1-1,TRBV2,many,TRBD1,CATRGPGQGFTEAFF,TGTGCCACAAGAGGACCGGGACAGGGTTTTACTGAAGCTTTCTTT
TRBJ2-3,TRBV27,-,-,CASSLGAKGTQYF,TGTGCCAGCAGTTTAGGCGCTAAGGGTACGCAGTATTTT
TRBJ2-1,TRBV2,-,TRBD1,CASNTQGARSTNEQFF,TGTGCCAGCAACACTCAGGGGGCGCGATCTACAAATGAGCAGTTCTTC
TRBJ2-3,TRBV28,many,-,CASSFGGYYTDTQYF,TGTGCCAGCAGTTTTGGGGGGTATTACACAGATACGCAGTATTTT
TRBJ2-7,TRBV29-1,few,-,CSVPKAGFYEQYF,TGCAGCGTCCCCAAGGCGGGGTTCTACGAGCAGTACTTC
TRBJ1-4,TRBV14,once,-,CASSPMSRSTNEKLFF,TGTGCCAGCAGCCCCATGTCCCGGTCAACTAATGAAAAACTGTTTTTT
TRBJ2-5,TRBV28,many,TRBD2,CASNERGGVASQYF,TGTGCCAGCAATGAGCGGGGGGGCGTGGCGAGTCAGTACTTC
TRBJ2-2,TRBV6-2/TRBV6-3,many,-,CASSYGYATTGELFF,TGTGCCAGCAGTTACGGGTACGCAACAACCGGGGAGCTGTTTTTT
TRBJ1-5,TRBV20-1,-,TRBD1,CSALTGGMWGQPQHF,TGCAGTGCTTTAACAGGGGGAATGTGGGGTCAGCCCCAGCATTTT
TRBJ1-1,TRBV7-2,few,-,CASSSPGVPEAFF,TGTGCCAGCAGCTCGCCGGGGGTCCCTGAAGCTTTCTTT
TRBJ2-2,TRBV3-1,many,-,CASSQRGAAGELFF,TGTGCCAGCAGCCAACGCGGGGCGGCCGGGGAGCTGTTTTTT
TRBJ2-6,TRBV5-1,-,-,CASSLAPGSGANVLTF,TGCGCCAGCAGCTTGGCTCCGGGGTCTGGGGCCAACGTCCTGACTTTC
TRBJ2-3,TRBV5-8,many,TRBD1,CASSKNRGGTDTQYF,TGTGCCAGCAGCAAGAACAGGGGTGGCACAGATACGCAGTATTTT
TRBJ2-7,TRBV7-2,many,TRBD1,CASSSRTGYEQYF,TGTGCCAGCAGTTCCAGGACAGGCTACGAGCAGTACTTC
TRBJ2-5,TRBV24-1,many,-,CATSDPDEGFQETQYF,TGTGCCACCAGTGACCCAGACGAGGGGTTCCAAGAGACCCAGTACTTC
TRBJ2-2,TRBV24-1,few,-,CATSDSGHHGELFF,TGTGCCACCAGTGATTCAGGACACCACGGGGAGCTATTTTTT
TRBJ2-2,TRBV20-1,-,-,CSARDPIVGPNTGELFF,TGCAGTGCTAGAGATCCGATAGTGGGGCCAAACACCGGGGAGCTGTTTTTT
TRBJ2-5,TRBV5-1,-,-,CASSLALRYQETQYF,TGCGCCAGCAGCTTGGCCTTAAGGTACCAAGAGACCCAGTACTTC
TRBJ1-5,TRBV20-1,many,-,CSARVGQVNQPQHF,TGCAGTGCTAGAGTGGGACAAGTAAATCAGCCCCAGCATTTT
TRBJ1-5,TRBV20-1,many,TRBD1,CSADRGTFNQPQHF,TGCAGTGCAGACAGGGGTACTTTCAATCAGCCCCAGCATTTT
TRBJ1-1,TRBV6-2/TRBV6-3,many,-,CASRREWGTEAFF,TGTGCCAGCCGGAGGGAGTGGGGCACTGAAGCTTTCTTT
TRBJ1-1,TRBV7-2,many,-,CASSIQGMSSSAFF,TGTGCCAGCAGCATCCAAGGGATGTCGAGTTCGGCTTTCTTT
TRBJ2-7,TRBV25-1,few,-,CASSLRHEQYF,TGTGCCAGCAGTCTTCGCCACGAGCAGTACTTC